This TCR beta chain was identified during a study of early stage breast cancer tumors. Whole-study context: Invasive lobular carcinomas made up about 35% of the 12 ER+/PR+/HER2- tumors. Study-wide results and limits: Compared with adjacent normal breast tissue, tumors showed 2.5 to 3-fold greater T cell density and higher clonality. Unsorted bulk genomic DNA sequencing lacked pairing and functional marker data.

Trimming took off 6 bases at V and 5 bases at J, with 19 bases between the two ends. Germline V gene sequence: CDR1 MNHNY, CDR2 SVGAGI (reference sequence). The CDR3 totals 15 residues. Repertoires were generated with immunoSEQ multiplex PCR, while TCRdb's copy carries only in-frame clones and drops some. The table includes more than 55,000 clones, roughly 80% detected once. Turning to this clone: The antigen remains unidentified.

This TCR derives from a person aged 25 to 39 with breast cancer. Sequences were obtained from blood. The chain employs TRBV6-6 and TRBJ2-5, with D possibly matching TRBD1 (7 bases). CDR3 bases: TGTGCCAGCAGGCCGAACAGGGGAGGAGGGGAGACCCAGTACTTC. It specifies CASRPNRGGGETQYF.